These 5 T cell receptor beta chains share one sample of origin, sequenced in a study of cytomegalovirus exposure and HLA in healthy donors (dated by TCRdb to the late 2010s). The protocol used for the library was the immunoSEQ multiplex PCR assay. For the multiplex PCR, a mixture combining 60 forward primers for TCR Vbeta segments and 13 reverse primers for TCR Jbeta segments was used. TCRdb took this table from immuneACCESS and kept in-frame rearrangements with V and J called. Such tables lack part of the clones; where checked against another copy, unresolved V genes explain under half of the gap, and the rest is unexplained. In this sample the table shows 180,000 or so clones, roughly three quarters of which occur a single time. The leading ten clones occupy 2% to 2.5% of the sample. The sample comprised PBMCs. These receptors came from a woman in her twenties or thirties in good health and CMV-seropositive.

V gene TRBV9 combines with J gene TRBJ2-2; D perhaps matches TRBD2 (5 bases). The CDR3 totals 15 residues. V lost 0 bases and J 7 bases, leaving 13 bases between the germline ends. From germline, CDR1 is SGDLS and CDR2 YYNGEE. CDR3: CASSVGGLLSGELFF. CDR3 coding DNA: TGTGCCAGCAGCGTAGGCGGGCTCCTCAGCGGGGAGCTGTTTTTT.

The J gene is TRBJ1-2, the V gene TRBV6-1; 8 bases are a match to TRBD1. The CDR3 consists of 14 residues. V was pared by 1 base and J by 4 bases, with 2 bases of the junction left unmatched. Looked up from germline, CDR1 is MNHNS and CDR2 is SASEGT. CDR3 amino acids: CASSEETGVYGYTF. CDR3 sequence (DNA): TGTGCCAGCAGTGAAGAGACAGGGGTCTATGGCTACACCTTC.

V and J are TRBV9 and TRBJ2-3, with 8 bases matching TRBD2. Looked up from germline, CDR1 is SGDLS and CDR2 is YYNGEE. Losses at the gene ends were 3 bases for V and 4 bases for J; bases not matched to a gene: 16. CDR3 length equals 18 residues. The DNA for the CDR3 is TGTGCCAGCAGCGGGAAATACGCGGTAGCTAGCGGGCCAGATACGCAGTATTTT. Residues: CASSGKYAVASGPDTQYF.

The V and J genes are TRBV6-5 and TRBJ2-7; the D is unclear. Trimming took 0 bases from V and 5 from J, leaving 17 bases between them. There are 16 residues in the CDR3. CDR1 is MNHEY and CDR2 is SVGAGI in the germline V gene. The CDR3 DNA follows: TGTGCCAGCAGTTACTCGACCCCTCAGAGCGCCCACGAGCAGTACTTC. Translating it yields CASSYSTPQSAHEQYF.

The chain combines TRBV11-3 with TRBJ2-7, with 8 bases fitting TRBD2. The CDR3 runs 13 residues. V shed 10 bases and J 5 bases; nucleotides not matched to a gene: 10. In germline, CDR1 is SGHNT, CDR2 YENEEA. The DNA for the CDR3 is TGTGCCACGGAGCTGCGGGGGGCCCACGAGCAGTACTTC. Translation gives CATELRGAHEQYF.